This T cell receptor beta chain emerged from a study of prognosis after radiotherapy for stage I lung cancer. Study at large: SBRT radiotherapy comprised 3 to 5 fractions at a biologically effective dose of at least 100 Gy. Post-radiotherapy, distant metastases were observed in several patients (median approximately 7 months), whereas no significant progression was observed in fewer than 19.

This clonotype has at least ten counts. Multiplex PCR in two rounds served to amplify TCR beta CDR3 from genomic DNA. Initially, in first-round PCR, primers specific to each TRBV and TRBJ gene were used. TCRdb processed the multiplex PCR reads anew with MiXCR; each CDR3 protein has one entry. The repertoire has about 59,000 distinct CDR3 sequences, more than 25% of them found once; the top ten carry 6.5% to 8.5%. This specimen consisted of PBMCs, obtained before or after stereotactic body radiation therapy (not recorded which). The receptor's source is a donor of 50 years or more with non-small cell lung cancer.

CDR3 region: CASKGIRQGAHTGELFF. The DNA of the CDR3 is TGTGCCAGTAAGGGGATACGGCAGGGGGCCCACACCGGGGAGCTGTTTTTT. The J gene is TRBJ2-2, the V gene TRBV19; 8 nucleotides agree with TRBD1. Germline V gene sequence: CDR1 LNHDA, CDR2 SQIVND (reference sequence). The trim removed 7 bases at V and 3 bases at J, leaving 13 bases unmatched. The CDR3 loop spans 17 amino acids.